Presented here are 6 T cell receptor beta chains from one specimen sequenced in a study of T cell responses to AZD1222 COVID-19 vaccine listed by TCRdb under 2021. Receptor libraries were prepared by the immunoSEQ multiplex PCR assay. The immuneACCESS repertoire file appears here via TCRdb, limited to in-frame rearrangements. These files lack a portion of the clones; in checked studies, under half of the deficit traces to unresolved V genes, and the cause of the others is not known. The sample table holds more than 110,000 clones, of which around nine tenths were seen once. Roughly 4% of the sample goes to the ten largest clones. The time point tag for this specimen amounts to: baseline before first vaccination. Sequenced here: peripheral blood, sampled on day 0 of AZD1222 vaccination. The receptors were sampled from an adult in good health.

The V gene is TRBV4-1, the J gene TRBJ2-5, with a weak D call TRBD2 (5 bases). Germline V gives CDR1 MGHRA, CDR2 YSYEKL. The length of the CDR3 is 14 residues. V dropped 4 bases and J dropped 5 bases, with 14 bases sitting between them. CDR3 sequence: CASSRRTGEETQYF. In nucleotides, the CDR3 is TGCGCCAGCAGCCGGCGAACCGGGGAGGAGACCCAGTACTTC.

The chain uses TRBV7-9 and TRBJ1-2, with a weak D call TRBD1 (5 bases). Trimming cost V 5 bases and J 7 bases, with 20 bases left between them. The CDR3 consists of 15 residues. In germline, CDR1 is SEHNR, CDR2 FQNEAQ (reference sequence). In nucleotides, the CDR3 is TGTGCCAGCAGCGCCGGGGCGGGCAAGAAGGTTGGCTACACCTTC. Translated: CASSAGAGKKVGYTF.

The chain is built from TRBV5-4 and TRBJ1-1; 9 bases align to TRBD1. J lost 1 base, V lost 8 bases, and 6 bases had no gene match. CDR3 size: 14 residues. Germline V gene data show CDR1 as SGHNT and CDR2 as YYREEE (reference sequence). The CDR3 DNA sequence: TGTGCCAGTGAACAGGGACAGGGGAACACTGAAGCTTTCTTT. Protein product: CASEQGQGNTEAFF.

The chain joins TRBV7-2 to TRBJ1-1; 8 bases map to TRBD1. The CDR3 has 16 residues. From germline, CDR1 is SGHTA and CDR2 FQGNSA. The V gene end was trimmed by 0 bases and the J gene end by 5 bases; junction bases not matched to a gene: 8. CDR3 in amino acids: CASSLAAGGMGTEAFF. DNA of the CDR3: TGTGCCAGCAGCTTAGCGGCAGGGGGCATGGGGACTGAAGCTTTCTTT. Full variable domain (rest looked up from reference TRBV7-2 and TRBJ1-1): GAGVSQSPSNKVTEKGKDVELRCDPISGHTALYWYRQSLGQGLEFLIYFQGNSAPDKSGLPSDRFSAERTGGSVSTLTIQRTQQEDSAVYLCASSLAAGGMGTEAFFGQGTRLTVV.

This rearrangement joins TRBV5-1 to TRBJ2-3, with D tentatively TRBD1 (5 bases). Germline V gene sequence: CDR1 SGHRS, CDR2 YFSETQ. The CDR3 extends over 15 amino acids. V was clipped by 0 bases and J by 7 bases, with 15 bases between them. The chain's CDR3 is CASSLAPQAPNTQYF. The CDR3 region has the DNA TGCGCCAGCAGCTTGGCCCCACAGGCGCCCAATACGCAGTATTTT.

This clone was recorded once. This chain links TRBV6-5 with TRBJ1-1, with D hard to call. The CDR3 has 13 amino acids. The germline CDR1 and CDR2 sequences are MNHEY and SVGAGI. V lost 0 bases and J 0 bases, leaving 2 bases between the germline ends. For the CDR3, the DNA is TGTGCCAGCAGTTACTCAGTGAACACTGAAGCTTTCTTT. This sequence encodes CASSYSVNTEAFF.